The entry that follows covers one TCR beta chain sequence. Researchers amplified the TCR beta CDR3 regions from RNA transcripts. The TCR CDR3 was amplified in a first-round RT-PCR using the HTBI primer set. A single record per CDR3 protein comes from TCRdb applying MiXCR to the multiplex PCR reads. The data contain hundreds of thousands of distinct CDR3 sequences, 14% of them singletons. This sample is part of a study of T cells in Graves' hyperthyroidism and ophthalmopathy. Germline loops: CDR1 LGHNA, CDR2 YSLEER. Deletions cut 3 bases from V and 6 bases from J, with 11 bases between. The length of the CDR3 is 14 residues. It was at first hyperthyroidism diagnosis, before any ophthalmopathy symptoms, that the blood sample was taken.

The clonotype was recovered from a woman aged 25 to 39 with Graves' hyperthyroidism that later progressed to Graves' ophthalmopathy. The chain is built from TRBV4-3 and TRBJ2-2, with a possible D match to TRBD1 (5 bases). Sequencing input: blood. CDR3 loop: CASSQYQGSGELFF. DNA for the CDR3: TGCGCCAGCAGCCAGTATCAGGGTTCCGGGGAGCTGTTTTTT.